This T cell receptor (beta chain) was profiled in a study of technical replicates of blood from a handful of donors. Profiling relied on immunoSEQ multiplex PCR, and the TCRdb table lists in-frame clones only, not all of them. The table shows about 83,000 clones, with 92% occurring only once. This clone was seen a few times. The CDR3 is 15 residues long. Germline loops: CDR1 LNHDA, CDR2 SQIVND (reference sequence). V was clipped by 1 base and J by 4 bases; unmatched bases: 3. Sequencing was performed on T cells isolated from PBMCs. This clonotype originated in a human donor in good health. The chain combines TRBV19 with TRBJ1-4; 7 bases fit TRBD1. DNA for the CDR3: TGTGCCAGTAGTATAGCCGGGACAGTTAATGAAAAACTGTTTTTT. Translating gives CASSIAGTVNEKLFF.